This note documents a single TCR beta chain sequence. Its cognate antigen is unknown. This entry comes from a study of CXCR3-negative and CXCR3-positive naive CD8 T cells. Study results and caveats: Naive cells positive for CXCR3 carried more hydrophobic TRB CDR3s than CXCR3-negative ones.

The CDR3 runs to 14 residues. Germline loops: CDR1 SNHLY, CDR2 FYNNEI. TRB cDNA libraries were made by UMI-labeled 5' RACE. TCRdb re-called the 5' RACE reads, yielding one record per CDR3 amino acid sequence without DNA. This repertoire includes approximately 66,000 distinct CDR3 sequences. Sample: naive CXCR3- CD8+ T cells from blood. The subset is: CD45RO-CCR7+CD27+CD95- naive CD8+ T cells lacking CXCR3 (TNR3-). This clonotype was obtained from a human donor in good health. Some clones in this sample may be carry-over from other donors' samples. The gene calls are TRBV2 and TRBJ1-1. The CDR3 region is CASVGVGFDTEAFF.